This passage covers 15 T cell receptor beta chains from one sample sequenced in a study of blood T cell repertoires in COVID-19. Using immunoSEQ multiplex PCR, the repertoire was profiled, and TCRdb retains in-frame clones only, with some absent. The sample has 180,000 or so clones; 85% to 90% are singletons. Sample: peripheral blood. Receptors were obtained from a woman aged 80 or older in a cohort sampled during active or convalescent COVID-19.

The DNA of the CDR3 is TGTGCCAGTATACACGCGGGCTATGGCTACACCTTC. Residues: CASIHAGYGYTF. This chain connects TRBV19 to TRBJ1-2; D gene unclear. CDR1 LNHDA and CDR2 SQIVND come from the germline V gene (reference sequence). V lost 7 bases and J lost 4, with 10 bases in between. This CDR3 has 12 residues.

The chain is built from TRBV24-1 and TRBJ1-5, with unresolved D. This CDR3 has 16 residues. V was cut by 2 bases and J by 0 bases, with 10 bases left in between. Germline V CDR1 and CDR2: KGHDR, SFDVKD. The DNA for the CDR3 is TGTGCCACCAGTGATTCCCGGGGAGGTAGCAATCAGCCCCAGCATTTT. This codes for CATSDSRGGSNQPQHF.

The chain employs TRBV14 and TRBJ1-5; D perhaps matches TRBD1 (5 bases). The V end was cut by 8 bases, the J end by 2 bases, with 16 bases between. The CDR3 sequence is 15 residues long. Germline V gives CDR1 SGHDN, CDR2 FVKESK. CDR3 DNA sequence: TGTGCCAGCCCTCAATCGGGGGTCCGCAATCAGCCCCAGCATTTT. Amino acids: CASPQSGVRNQPQHF.

Of note for this clone: Other DNA sequences in this specimen translate into the identical CDR3. The chain uses TRBV9 and TRBJ2-1; possible D gene TRBD2, 6 bases. The CDR3 is 15 amino acids. CDR1 SGDLS and CDR2 YYNGEE come from the germline V gene. Trimming cost V 0 bases and J 0 bases, with 7 bases left between them. The CDR3 protein is CASSVDSGSYNEQFF. The CDR3 DNA is TGTGCCAGCAGCGTAGATAGCGGCTCCTACAATGAGCAGTTCTTC.

This rearrangement joins TRBV3-1 (or the pseudogene TRBV3-2) to TRBJ2-5; 8 positions match TRBD2. This CDR3 comprises 17 residues. The trim removed 6 bases at V and 1 base at J, leaving 13 bases unmatched. Germline-derived CDR1 and CDR2 are LGHDT and YNNKEL (reference sequence). Here the CDR3 DNA reads TGTGCCAGCAGTCCCGCGGGCCGGGGGGGAATCCAAGAGACCCAGTACTTC. It is translated as CASSPAGRGGIQETQYF.

The rearrangement links TRBV5-6 to TRBJ1-2; weak D call: TRBD1 (6 bases). This CDR3 has 12 residues. The V end lost 1 base, the J end lost 8 bases, and 9 bases lay between the germline ends. Germline V CDR1 and CDR2: SGHDT, YYEEEE. The CDR3 protein is CASSLYRVGYTF. CDR3 in DNA: TGTGCCAGCAGCTTGTACAGGGTCGGCTACACCTTC.

This chain joins TRBV29-1 and TRBJ2-1; D possibly corresponds to TRBD2 (5 bases). In germline, CDR1 is SQVTM, CDR2 ANQGSEA. Trimming removed 2 bases from V and 4 bases from J, with 12 bases in between. The CDR3 spans 14 residues. The CDR3 sequence is CSVEPSRVYNEQFF. The CDR3 coding sequence is TGCAGCGTTGAACCCTCGCGGGTTTACAATGAGCAGTTCTTC.

The chain combines TRBV21-1 with TRBJ2-1; the table gives TRBD1 as D, unverified against the DNA. TRBV21-1 is deemed a pseudogene. This CDR3 has 15 amino acids. DNA of the CDR3: TGTGCCACCAACGCCCCCGGGACAGTTTACAATGAGCAGTTCTTC. Protein product: CATNAPGTVYNEQFF.

The chain carries TRBV9 and TRBJ1-1; no clear D. CDR1 SGDLS and CDR2 YYNGEE come from the germline V gene. There are 15 residues in the CDR3. The germline V and J ends were trimmed by 0 bases and 4 bases, with 13 bases remaining between them. The CDR3: CASSVAGPGSTEAFF. The CDR3 region has the DNA TGTGCCAGCAGCGTAGCTGGTCCGGGATCCACTGAAGCTTTCTTT.

The V and J genes are TRBV11-3 and TRBJ2-3; 7 bases fit TRBD2. The CDR3 covers 15 residues. The germline V gene encodes CDR1 SGHNT and CDR2 YENEEA. The junction had 7 bases not matched to a gene; V was cut back by 5 bases and J by 2 bases. The CDR3 protein is CASSPPGGSTDTQYF. The DNA for the CDR3 is TGTGCCAGCAGCCCCCCCGGGGGGTCCACAGATACGCAGTATTTT.

The rearrangement joins TRBV3-1 (or the pseudogene TRBV3-2) to TRBJ1-2, with D possibly matching TRBD1 (6 bases). CDR3 length: 16 amino acids. Per germline, CDR1 LGHDT and CDR2 YNNKEL (reference sequence). Trimming took 2 bases from V and 6 from J, leaving 19 bases between them. The CDR3 region is CASSQRGGALSHGYTF. CDR3 nucleotides: TGTGCCAGCAGCCAAAGGGGGGGGGCGCTGAGCCATGGCTACACCTTC.

Comments on this clone: This sample includes further DNA sequences coding for the same CDR3. The chain employs TRBV27 and TRBJ1-4, with D uncertain. The germline V and J ends were trimmed by 3 bases and 1 base, with 9 bases remaining between them. Looked up from germline, CDR1 is MNHEY and CDR2 is SMNVEV (reference sequence). The CDR3 is 15 residues long. The CDR3 coding sequence is TGTGCCAGCAGTTTTTCGTCAGGAACTAATGAAAAACTGTTTTTT. Translated: CASSFSSGTNEKLFF.

The chain uses TRBV7-6 and TRBJ2-2; 10 positions agree with TRBD1. The CDR3 totals 17 residues. The V and J ends lost 1 base and 6 bases, in that order; junction bases with no gene match: 8. The germline gives CDR1 SGHVS, CDR2 FNYEAQ. Written as DNA, the CDR3 is TGTGCCAGCAGCTTAGGGGGCCGGGACAGGGGTCCCGGGGAGCTGTTTTTT. Protein sequence: CASSLGGRDRGPGELFF.

The gene calls are TRBV4-3 and TRBJ2-7; 9 bases fit TRBD1. CDR3 size: 15 residues. Germline trimming cut 4 bases from V and 1 base from J; bases unmatched to any gene: 5. CDR1 and CDR2 from the germline V gene are LGHNA and YSLEER. The CDR3 spells CASSRTGTGSYEQYF. The CDR3 nucleotides read TGCGCCAGCAGCCGAACCGGGACAGGGTCCTACGAGCAGTACTTC.

The V and J genes are TRBV7-2 and TRBJ1-4; 8 nucleotides line up with TRBD1. Germline CDR1 reads SGHTA; CDR2 reads FQGNSA. This CDR3 has 16 residues. J was trimmed by 7 bases and V by 1 base; bases with no gene match: 8. For the CDR3, the DNA is TGTGCCAGCAGCTTAGTAGGCGGGACAGGTTCTGAAAAACTGTTTTTT. Translated: CASSLVGGTGSEKLFF.